Presented here are 30 T cell receptor beta chains from one specimen sequenced in a study of blood T cells in healthy people across ages (dated by TCRdb to 2014 to 2015). Library preparation used 5' RACE. The sample was run on an Illumina HiSeq 2500. A second PCR of roughly 7 to 11 cycles was performed with a sample-barcoded 5' primer and a J-beta primer mix. The public reads were reprocessed in TCRdb via fastp at Q25 and MiXCR, keeping in-frame beta chains. Entries are consolidated by CDR3 protein sequence, retaining the most common genes and DNA. The sample table records hundreds of thousands of distinct CDR3 sequences; roughly 25% of these occur just once. The top ten hold 9% to 9.5% of the sample. The data were also submitted as part of a second study, on T cells of mothers and their children.

The sequencing input was blood. These TCRs come from a boy between 10 and 17 years old in good health.

This chain connects TRBV13 to TRBJ2-1; TRBD2 aligns across 7 bases. V dropped 1 base and J dropped 6; count of bases not matched to a gene: 6. CDR1 and CDR2 from the germline V gene are PRHDT and FYEKMQ (reference sequence). The CDR3 runs to 15 residues. The CDR3 loop is CASSLDGRYSNEQFF. Written as DNA, the CDR3 is TGTGCCAGCAGCTTAGACGGGAGGTACAGCAATGAGCAGTTCTTC.

This clonotype has just a few counts. The chain combines TRBV29-1 with TRBJ2-5; 11 nucleotides align to TRBD2. The better agreement between TRBJ2-1 and the DNA end casts doubt on the J call. The CDR3 spans 14 residues. From germline, CDR1 is SQVTM and CDR2 ANQGSEA. DNA for the CDR3: TGCAGCGTTGGGGCTAGCGGGAGGCGGGCTGAGCAGTTCTTC. As protein: CSVGASGRRAEQFF.

The chain links TRBV20-1 to TRBJ2-1; 10 bases match TRBD2. The CDR3 runs to 16 residues. J lost 0 bases, V lost 6 bases, and 8 bases had no gene match. The germline V gene has CDR1 DFQATT and CDR2 SNEGSKA (reference sequence). The CDR3 DNA sequence: TGCAGTGCCAAGTTGGCTAGCGGGAGCTCCTACAATGAGCAGTTCTTC. Protein: CSAKLASGSSYNEQFF.

This clonotype has only a few counts. The chain employs TRBV10-3 and TRBJ2-5; D might be TRBD1 (6 bases). Trimming took off 0 bases at V and 1 base at J, with 9 bases between the two ends. Germline-derived CDR1 and CDR2 are ENHRY and SYGVKD. The CDR3 spans 15 residues. The CDR3 DNA reads TGTGCCATCAGTGAGTCGGCGGACAGCCAAGAGACCCAGTACTTC. Its protein is CAISESADSQETQYF.

V is TRBV12-5 and J is TRBJ2-7, with D possibly TRBD2 on 6 matching bases. Germline CDR1 reads LGHNT; CDR2 reads FRNRAP. The CDR3 extends over 15 amino acids. Trimming took 0 bases from V and 4 from J, leaving 13 bases between them. The CDR3 region is CASGLVRERVYEQYF. CDR3 sequence (DNA): TGTGCTAGTGGTTTGGTACGGGAGAGGGTATACGAGCAGTACTTC.

V and J are TRBV3-1 and TRBJ2-7; D is uncertain. The germline V gene has CDR1 LGHDT and CDR2 YNNKEL (reference sequence). This CDR3 is 12 amino acids long. Trimming cost V 0 bases and J 10 bases, with 10 bases left between them. CDR3 bases: TGTGCCAGCAGCCAAGATGTCAGGAACCAGTACTTC. Translating gives CASSQDVRNQYF.

The chain has TRBV5-6 and TRBJ2-7; 10 nucleotides align to TRBD1. The J call is doubtful: the DNA matches TRBJ2-1 better. The CDR3 is 15 amino acids. Germline lookup yields CDR1 SGHDT and CDR2 YYEEEE. The CDR3 loop reads CASSLVGTGDYEQFF. The CDR3 DNA is TGTGCCAGCAGCTTGGTCGGGACAGGGGACTATGAGCAGTTCTTC.

This chain connects TRBV6-2 or TRBV6-3 to TRBJ2-1, with D perhaps matching TRBD1 (5 bases). The CDR3 is 13 residues long. Germline assignment: CDR1 MNHEY and CDR2 SVGEGT. The V end was cut by 8 bases, the J end by 1 base, with 9 bases between. Here the CDR3 reads CASQPGSYNEQFF. The CDR3 region has the DNA TGTGCCAGCCAGCCAGGGTCCTACAATGAGCAGTTCTTC.

V gene TRBV28 combines with J gene TRBJ2-7; D gene uncertain. Trimming shortened V by 5 bases and J by 3 bases, and 8 bases separated the two germline ends. This CDR3 has 12 amino acids. CDR1 and CDR2 (germline): MDHEN, SYDVKM. DNA for the CDR3: TGTGCCAGCAGTCCCCCTCTCTACGAGCAGTACTTC. This encodes CASSPPLYEQYF.

The rearrangement links TRBV12-3 or TRBV12-4 to TRBJ1-1; D remains unclear. This CDR3 is built from 16 residues. V shed 4 bases and J shed 3 bases, with 18 bases lying between them. CDR3 loop: CASSYGIPQFDTEAFF. CDR3 coding DNA: TGTGCCAGCAGTTACGGGATTCCCCAGTTTGACACTGAAGCTTTCTTT.

CDR3 sequence (DNA): TGTGCCAGCAGCTTAGCCGGCTCAGGGGGCCCCACAGATACGCAGTATTTT. Protein product: CASSLAGSGGPTDTQYF. The chain joins TRBV7-2 to TRBJ2-3, with 8 bases matching TRBD1. Germline assignment: CDR1 SGHTA and CDR2 FQGNSA. CDR3 length: 17 amino acids. The J segment lost 2 bases and the V segment lost 0 bases, leaving 7 bases of the junction unmatched.

The chain links TRBV29-1 to TRBJ1-1; no reliable D call. This CDR3 is 14 amino acids long. Germline loops: CDR1 SQVTM, CDR2 ANQGSEA. V lost 5 bases to trimming and J lost 6 bases, with 19 bases between them. The CDR3 DNA reads TGCAGCGTTTTTCCTAGGGTTTCCGGCGCTGAAGCTTTCTTT. It encodes CSVFPRVSGAEAFF.

A few counts support this clonotype. This chain uses TRBV28 with TRBJ1-1, with D maybe TRBD1 (5 bases). Germline CDR1 MDHEN, CDR2 SYDVKM. The CDR3 contains 14 residues. V lost 6 bases, J lost 0 bases, and 11 bases lay in between. For the CDR3, the DNA is TGTGCCAGCAGGGGGACTGGGATGAACACTGAAGCTTTCTTT. Protein: CASRGTGMNTEAFF.

For the CDR3, the DNA is TGTGCCAGCACCCCGACCGGATTAGAGTGGGAGACCCAGTACTTC. Translation gives CASTPTGLEWETQYF. This chain joins TRBV7-2 and TRBJ2-1, with D unresolved. Gene TRBJ2-5 matches the end of the DNA better, so the J call may be wrong. This CDR3 has 15 residues. Germline CDR1 reads SGHTA; CDR2 reads FQGNSA.

This clonotype was observed a handful of times. The chain is built from TRBV7-2 and TRBJ2-5; possibly TRBD2 for D (5 bases). The closer fit of TRBJ2-1 to the DNA end suggests the J call may be wrong. Germline CDR1 reads SGHTA; CDR2 reads FQGNSA. This CDR3 contains 13 residues. The DNA for the CDR3 is TGTGCCAGCAGCTTAGAGCATCGGAGGGAGCAGTTCTTC. Amino acid sequence: CASSLEHRREQFF.

This clonotype was counted only a few times. The V call is TRBV20-1, the J call TRBJ1-4; weak D call: TRBD1 (6 bases). Per germline, CDR1 DFQATT and CDR2 SNEGSKA (reference sequence). The V end lost 3 bases, the J end lost 8 bases, and 13 bases lay between the germline ends. CDR3 length equals 13 residues. This CDR3 is CSASLTGIEKLFF. The CDR3 DNA reads TGCAGTGCTAGCCTTACAGGGATCGAAAAACTGTTTTTT.

The chain joins TRBV27 to TRBJ2-3, with TRBD2 matching over 12 bases. The CDR3 has 16 amino acids. Germline CDR1 reads MNHEY; CDR2 reads SMNVEV (reference sequence). V lost 5 bases, J lost 3 bases, and 6 bases stayed unmatched. The CDR3 sequence is CASSLLAGGRTDTQYF. The CDR3 DNA sequence: TGTGCCAGCAGTCTGCTAGCGGGGGGGCGAACAGATACGCAGTATTTT.

CDR3 in amino acids: CASSLWERQPQHF. In nucleotides, the CDR3 is TGTGCCAGCAGCTTATGGGAGCGTCAGCCCCAGCATTTT. V is TRBV7-2 and J is TRBJ1-5; D not resolved. Germline CDR1 is SGHTA and CDR2 is FQGNSA. V shed 2 bases and J shed 6 bases, with 8 bases lying between them. The CDR3 extends over 13 amino acids.

This clonotype turned up a few times. For the CDR3, the DNA is TGTGCCAGCAGTGATGGAGCCTACAATGAGCAGTTCTTC. Its protein is CASSDGAYNEQFF. The chain carries TRBV6-5 and TRBJ2-1, with unresolved D. The CDR3 spans 13 residues. V lost 5 bases to trimming and J lost 2 bases, with 7 bases between them. From germline, CDR1 is MNHEY and CDR2 SVGAGI.

This chain uses TRBV5-6 with TRBJ2-5, with TRBD2 matching over 7 bases. Germline V gives CDR1 SGHDT, CDR2 YYEEEE. The V and J ends lost 0 bases and 3 bases, in that order; junction bases with no gene match: 5. This CDR3 contains 15 residues. The CDR3 sequence: CASSLAGLVEETQYF. As DNA, the CDR3 is TGTGCCAGCAGCTTGGCCGGACTAGTTGAAGAGACCCAGTACTTC. Complete variable domain (other parts from reference TRBV5-6 and TRBJ2-5): DAGVTQSPTHLIKTRGQQVTLRCSPKSGHDTVSWYQQALGQGPQFIFQYYEEEERQRGNFPDRFSGHQFPNYSSELNVNALLLGDSALYLCASSLAGLVEETQYFGPGTRLLVL.

This clonotype was counted between two and nine times. The CDR3 region has the DNA TGTGCCAGCAACACAAGAAACACTGAAGCTTTCTTT. This translates into CASNTRNTEAFF. The V call is TRBV12-3 or TRBV12-4, the J call TRBJ1-1; no clear D gene. The ends were cut back, 7 bases at V and 2 bases at J, with 8 bases in the middle. CDR3 size: 12 residues.

This chain connects TRBV21-1 to TRBJ1-2; the table names TRBD1, a call not compared with the DNA. TRBV21-1 is a recognized pseudogene. The CDR3 runs 17 residues. CDR3 DNA sequence: TGTGCCAGCAGAACAGGGATAGGTGACACTTCTAACTATGGCTACACCTTC. Translation gives CASRTGIGDTSNYGYTF.

The rearrangement joins TRBV3-1 to TRBJ2-1; the match to TRBD2 covers 12 bases. The CDR3 sequence is 19 residues long. The V gene end was trimmed by 1 base and the J gene end by 4 bases; junction bases not matched to a gene: 11. The germline CDR1 and CDR2 sequences are LGHDT and YNNKEL (reference sequence). As DNA, the CDR3 is TGTGCCAGCAGCCAAGGCGGGGACTTCCTAGCGGGAGGGTACAATGAGCAGTTCTTC. Translating gives CASSQGGDFLAGGYNEQFF.

This clonotype showed up just once. The chain uses TRBV11-3 and TRBJ2-7; the match to TRBD1 covers 8 bases. Germline V gene lookup returns CDR1 SGHNT and CDR2 YENEEA. V shed 5 bases and J 2 bases; nucleotides not matched to a gene: 11. The CDR3 has 16 residues. The CDR3, as DNA: TGTGCCAGCAGCCTTGGTGGACAGGGTGCTGCCTACGAGCAGTACTTC. This codes for CASSLGGQGAAYEQYF.

On this clonotype: A read error may account for a junction end that differs from germline. The chain couples TRBV7-8 to TRBJ2-5; D may be TRBD2 (6 bases). The CDR3 extends over 14 amino acids. Germline V lookup: CDR1 SGHVS, CDR2 FQNEAQ. The CDR3 nucleotides read TGTGCCAGCAGCTTAGATAGCGGCTGGAGCCTTCGGTTCTTC. It codes for CASSLDSGWSLRFF.

This clonotype was recorded once. Its ends do not fully match the called genes, so a read error is possible. This chain joins TRBV6-6 and TRBJ2-1; D tentatively reads TRBD1 or TRBD2 (5 bases each). The CDR3 has 14 amino acids. CDR1 and CDR2 from the germline V gene are MNHNY and SVGAGI (reference sequence). CDR3 region: CASSYRARGETQCF. CDR3 in DNA: TGTGCCAGCAGTTACAGGGCTAGAGGGGAGACCCAGTGCTTC.

This clonotype was counted at least ten times. J is TRBJ2-1 and V is TRBV20-1; D unclear. Germline V gives CDR1 DFQATT, CDR2 SNEGSKA (reference sequence). The V end was cut by 3 bases, the J end by 4 bases, with 16 bases between. CDR3 length: 15 amino acids. The CDR3 bases are TGCAGTGCTAGGAGAAAAAAGGACGGGTACAATGAGCAGTTCTTC. Protein product: CSARRKKDGYNEQFF.

The rearrangement links TRBV7-9 to TRBJ1-6; D remains unclear. Germline CDR1 is SEHNR and CDR2 is FQNEAQ (reference sequence). This CDR3 has 15 residues. With 5 bases removed from V and 4 bases from J, the gap between germline ends came to 12 bases. The CDR3 region is CASSVGGVYNSPLHF. The CDR3 bases are TGTGCCAGCAGCGTTGGTGGGGTTTATAATTCACCCCTCCACTTT.

This clonotype appeared a few times. Germline and junction disagree at one end, which may indicate a read error. The V call is TRBV7-2, the J call TRBJ2-3, with D perhaps assigned TRBD1 or TRBD2 (6 bases each). Germline values: CDR1 SGHTA, CDR2 FQGNSA. The CDR3 contains 16 residues. The CDR3 DNA sequence: TGTGCCAGCAGCATGCCGACGGGGGCGTCCACAGATATGCAGTATTTT. As protein: CASSMPTGASTDMQYF. Together with reference TRBV7-2 and TRBJ2-3, the CDR3 gives the full variable domain: GAGVSQSPSNKVTEKGKDVELRCDPISGHTALYWYRQSLGQGLEFLIYFQGNSAPDKSGLPSDRFSAERTGGSVSTLTIQRTQQEDSAVYLCASSMPTGASTDMQYFGPGTRLTVL.

J is TRBJ1-5 and V is TRBV27; the D is unclear. Germline V gene sequence: CDR1 MNHEY, CDR2 SMNVEV (reference sequence). CDR3 length: 12 residues. Between the trimmed V and J ends, which lost 3 bases and 5 bases, there was a span of 5 bases. This CDR3 reads CASSFLDQPQHF. Written as DNA, the CDR3 is TGTGCCAGCAGTTTTTTGGATCAGCCCCAGCATTTT.